This is a list of T cell receptor beta chains from one sample in a study of T cell responses to AZD1222 COVID-19 vaccine. Libraries were prepared by immunoSEQ multiplex PCR; TCRdb keeps only in-frame clonotypes and omits some of them. Seen here are around 140,000 clones, about nine tenths observed once, and the top ten hold approximately 1.5%. Sequences were derived from peripheral blood, sampled on day 0 of AZD1222 vaccination. The receptors were sampled from an adult in good health. The conserved cysteine and the conserved F or W are not part of the CDR3 here. Each record gives: J gene, V gene, CDR3 protein.

>TRBJ1-2|TRBV19
ASTTGEDGYT
>TRBJ2-3|TRBV9
ASSVGPSSTDTQY
>TRBJ1-5|TRBV19
ASSPRGGLSNQPQH
>TRBJ1-5|TRBV28
ASSAPGRQSNQPQH
>TRBJ1-2|TRBV28
ASSGGYGYT
>TRBJ1-5|TRBV19
ASSMGGDQPQH
>TRBJ2-7|TRBV5-1
ASSLGTLRDRSHEQY
>TRBJ2-4|TRBV7-2
ASSLTPPTGFNIQY
>TRBJ2-1|TRBV6-1
ASSGPRVCAGGVCYNEQF
>TRBJ2-4|TRBV5-1
ASSPPGQKNIQY
>TRBJ1-5|TRBV19
ASSYDRYNQPQH
>TRBJ2-2|TRBV14
ASRSTGTGNTGELF
>TRBJ2-7|TRBV6-5
ASSYRGSSYEQY
>TRBJ1-1|TRBV28
ASRSRGANTEAF
>TRBJ1-5|TRBV6-5
ASSDRGLRPQH
>TRBJ2-1|TRBV3-1/TRBV3-2
ASSQGGQGINEQF
>TRBJ1-2|TRBV5-1
ASSPDIYEARYGYT
>TRBJ2-1|TRBV7-9
ASSLVAGGYYNEQF
>TRBJ1-2|TRBV30
AWSVRDGSYGYT
>TRBJ2-2|TRBV18
ASGGRVGTGELF
>TRBJ1-1|TRBV12-3/TRBV12-4
ASSSGFTEAF
>TRBJ1-5|TRBV5-5
ASSFSGELRQPQH
>TRBJ1-1|TRBV7-9
ASSLSAGNTEAF
>TRBJ1-1|TRBV27
ASSLSVSYDTEAF
>TRBJ2-7|TRBV27
ASSSPGLGSYEQY